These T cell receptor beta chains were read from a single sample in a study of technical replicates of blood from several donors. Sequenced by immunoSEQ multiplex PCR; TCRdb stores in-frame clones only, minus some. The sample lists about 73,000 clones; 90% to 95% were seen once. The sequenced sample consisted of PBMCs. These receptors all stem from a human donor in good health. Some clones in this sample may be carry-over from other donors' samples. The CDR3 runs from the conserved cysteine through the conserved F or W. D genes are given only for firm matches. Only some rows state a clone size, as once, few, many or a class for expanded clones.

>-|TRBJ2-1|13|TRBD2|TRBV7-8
CASGLAGYNEQFF
TGTGCCAGCGGTCTAGCGGGATACAATGAGCAGTTCTTC
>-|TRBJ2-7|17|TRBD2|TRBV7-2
CASSLGSAGGGSYEQYF
TGTGCCAGCAGCTTAGGATCAGCGGGGGGGGGCTCCTACGAGCAGTACTTC
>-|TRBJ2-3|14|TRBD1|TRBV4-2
CASSRDSGTDTQYF
TGTGCCAGCAGCCGGGACAGCGGCACAGATACGCAGTATTTT
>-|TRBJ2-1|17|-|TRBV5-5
CASSLAGGRGSFNEQFF
TGTGCCAGCAGCTTGGCCGGGGGGCGCGGGTCTTTTAATGAGCAGTTCTTC
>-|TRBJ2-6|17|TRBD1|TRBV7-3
CASSPGGGSSGANVLTF
TGTGCCAGCAGCCCAGGGGGCGGTTCATCTGGGGCCAACGTCCTGACTTTC
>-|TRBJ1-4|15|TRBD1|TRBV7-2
CASSFTGGGNEKLFF
TGTGCCAGCAGCTTCACAGGGGGCGGGAATGAAAAACTGTTTTTT
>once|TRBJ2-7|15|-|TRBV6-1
CASRFTGTPPIEQYF
TGTGCCAGCAGATTTACCGGGACACCCCCTATTGAGCAGTACTTC
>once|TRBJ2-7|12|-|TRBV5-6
CASSLVSYEQYF
TGTGCCAGCAGCTTGGTATCCTACGAGCAGTACTTC
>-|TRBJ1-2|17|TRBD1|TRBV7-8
CASSPRGRQGPIYGYTF
TGTGCCAGCAGCCCAAGGGGGCGACAGGGACCAATCTATGGCTACACCTTC
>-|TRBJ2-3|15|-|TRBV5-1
CASSKTVLGTDTQYF
TGCGCCAGCAGCAAAACAGTTTTAGGCACAGATACGCAGTATTTT
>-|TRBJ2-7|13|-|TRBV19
CASRETGRGEQYF
TGTGCCAGTAGGGAAACTGGACGGGGCGAGCAGTACTTC
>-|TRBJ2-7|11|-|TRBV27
CASSHGLEQYF
TGTGCCAGCAGCCATGGGCTGGAGCAGTACTTC
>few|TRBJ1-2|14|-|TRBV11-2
CASSSIRVAYGYTF
TGTGCCAGCAGCTCTATCAGGGTGGCCTATGGCTACACCTTC
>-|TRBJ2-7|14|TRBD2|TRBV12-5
CASGLAGGTYEQYF
TGTGCTAGTGGTTTAGCGGGAGGGACCTACGAGCAGTACTTC
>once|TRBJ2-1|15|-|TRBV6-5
CASSYGDRGWDEQFF
TGTGCCAGCAGTTACGGGGATAGGGGGTGGGATGAGCAGTTCTTC
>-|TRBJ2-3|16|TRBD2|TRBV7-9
CASSPLGLAGTDTQYF
TGTGCCAGCAGCCCCCTAGGACTAGCGGGAACAGATACGCAGTATTTT
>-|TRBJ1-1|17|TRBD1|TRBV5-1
CASSSITPGQRNTEAFF
TGCGCCAGCAGCTCGATAACACCGGGACAGAGGAACACTGAAGCTTTCTTT
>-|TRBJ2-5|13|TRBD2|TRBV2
CASGFSGKETQYF
TGTGCCAGCGGTTTTAGCGGGAAAGAGACCCAGTACTTC
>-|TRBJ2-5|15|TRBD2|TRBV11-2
CASSFGTSGVETQYF
TGTGCCAGCAGCTTCGGGACTAGCGGGGTGGAGACCCAGTACTTC
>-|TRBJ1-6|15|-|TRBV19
CASSAGVQGNSPLHF
TGTGCCAGTAGTGCTGGAGTGCAGGGTAATTCACCCCTCCACTTT
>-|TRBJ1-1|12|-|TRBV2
CASSGSGTEAFF
TGTGCCAGCAGTGGGAGCGGGACTGAAGCTTTCTTT
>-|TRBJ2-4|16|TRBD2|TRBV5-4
CASSSYSGVAKNIQYF
TGTGCCAGCAGCTCTTATAGCGGGGTAGCCAAAAACATTCAGTACTTC
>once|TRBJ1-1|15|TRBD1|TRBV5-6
CASTYNRGVNTEAFF
TGTGCCAGCACCTATAACAGGGGCGTGAACACTGAAGCTTTCTTT
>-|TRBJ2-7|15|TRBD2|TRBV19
CASSGTSGRPYEQYF
TGTGCCAGTAGTGGAACTAGCGGGAGACCCTACGAGCAGTACTTC
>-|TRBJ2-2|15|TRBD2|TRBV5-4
CASSFRTSGGGELFF
TGTGCCAGCAGCTTCCGGACTAGCGGGGGCGGGGAGCTGTTTTTT
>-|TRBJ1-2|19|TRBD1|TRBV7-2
CASSLYPLGQGALKDGYTF
TGTGCCAGCAGCTTATACCCCCTGGGACAGGGGGCGCTCAAGGATGGCTACACCTTC
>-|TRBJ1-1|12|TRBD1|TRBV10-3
CAIGTGATEAFF
TGTGCCATCGGAACAGGGGCCACTGAAGCTTTCTTT
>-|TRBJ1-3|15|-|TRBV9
CASSVAGISGNTIYF
TGTGCCAGCAGCGTAGCGGGTATCTCTGGAAACACCATATATTTT
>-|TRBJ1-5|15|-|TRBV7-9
CASSPSGAYSQPQHF
TGTGCCAGCAGCCCCTCTGGGGCTTACAGTCAGCCCCAGCATTTT